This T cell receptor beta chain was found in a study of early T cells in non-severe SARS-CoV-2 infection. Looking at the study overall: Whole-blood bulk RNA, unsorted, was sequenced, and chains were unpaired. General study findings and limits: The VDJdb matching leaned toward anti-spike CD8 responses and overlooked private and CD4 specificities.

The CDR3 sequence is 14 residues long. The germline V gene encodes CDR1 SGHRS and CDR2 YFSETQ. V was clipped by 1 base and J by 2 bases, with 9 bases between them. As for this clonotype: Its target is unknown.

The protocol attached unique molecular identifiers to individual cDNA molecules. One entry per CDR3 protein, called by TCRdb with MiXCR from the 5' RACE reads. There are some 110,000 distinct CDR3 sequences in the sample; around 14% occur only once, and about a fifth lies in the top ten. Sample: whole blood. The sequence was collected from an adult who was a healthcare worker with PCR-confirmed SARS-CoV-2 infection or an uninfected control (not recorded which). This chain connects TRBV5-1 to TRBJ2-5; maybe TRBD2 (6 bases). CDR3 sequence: CASSLPTRQETQYF. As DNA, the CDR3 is TGCGCCAGCAGCTTGCCGACTAGGCAAGAGACCCAGTACTTC.